One sample yielded the 27 T cell receptor beta chains listed below, sequenced in a study of immune characterization of retroperitoneal liposarcoma. TCRdb recomputed calls from the PCR reads with MiXCR, one row per CDR3 protein. Of some 9,600 distinct CDR3 sequences listed, roughly 28% are singletons. The sequenced material came from blood. These receptor sequences come from a male donor with retroperitoneal liposarcoma.

This clonotype has at least ten counts. This sequence joins TRBV11-2 and TRBJ2-1, with 9 bases matching TRBD1. Germline loops: CDR1 SGHAT, CDR2 FQNNGV. CDR3 length: 15 amino acids. With 1 base clipped from V and 7 bases from J, the junction kept 5 bases outside the gene matches. CDR3 amino acids: CASSLGTGEWNEQFF. DNA for the CDR3: TGTGCCAGCAGCTTAGGGACAGGGGAATGGAATGAGCAGTTCTTC.

Regarding this clonotype: In this CDR3 the conserved last residue, phenylalanine or tryptophan, is missing, so a read error is likely. Because the CDR3's place on the DNA is in doubt, the DNA is left out and the CDR3 is given as listed by TCRdb. The chain has TRBV6-8 and TRBJ1-1; TRBD1, the table's D call, lacks a check against the DNA. Germline values: CDR1 MNHGY, CDR2 SAAAGT. The CDR3 adds up to 16 amino acids, both ends counted. This chain's CDR3 is CASSGGRGPYEQYVGP.

This clonotype was recorded at least ten times. V usage is TRBV6-1 and J usage is TRBJ2-2; a possible D gene is TRBD2 (6 bases). Germline V gives CDR1 MNHNS, CDR2 SASEGT. Between the trimmed V and J ends, which lost 3 bases and 0 bases, there was a span of 17 bases. CDR3 length: 18 amino acids. For the CDR3, the DNA is TGTGCCAGCAGTGAGGGGTTAGCGGCGATCGCGAACACCGGGGAGCTGTTTTTT. This translates into CASSEGLAAIANTGELFF.

J is TRBJ2-1 and V is TRBV7-8; D is perhaps TRBD2 (6 bases). The CDR3 is 12 residues long. Germline V gives CDR1 SGHVS, CDR2 FQNEAQ. Trimming took 2 bases from V and 8 from J, leaving 7 bases between them. The CDR3 DNA sequence: TGTGCCAGCAGCTTACGCGGGGATGAGCAGTTCTTC. Its protein product is CASSLRGDEQFF.

The table lists this clonotype with a few counts. CDR3 sequence: CASSQAGAGETQYF. The CDR3 DNA is TGTGCCAGCAGCCAAGCGGGGGCGGGAGAGACCCAGTACTTC. J is TRBJ2-1 and V is TRBV3-1; D possibly matches TRBD1 or TRBD2 (6 bases each). The assigned J gene may be wrong: the sequence end matches TRBJ2-5 better. Germline V gives CDR1 LGHDT, CDR2 YNNKEL (reference sequence). This CDR3 contains 14 residues.

This chain joins TRBV27 and TRBJ2-4; 7 bases are shared with TRBD2. J lost 0 bases, V lost 6 bases, and 14 bases had no gene match. The germline V gene encodes CDR1 MNHEY and CDR2 SMNVEV (reference sequence). This CDR3 is 18 amino acids long. The CDR3 bases are TGTGCCAGCAGCCCTCTTGGGGGGGGAGGTCTAGCCAAAAACATTCAGTACTTC. Translating gives CASSPLGGGGLAKNIQYF.

A few counts support this clonotype. The chain is built from TRBV5-1 and TRBJ2-3; no reliable D call. Germline CDR1 and CDR2: SGHRS and YFSETQ. The CDR3 consists of 14 residues. V lost 2 bases, J lost 4 bases, and 11 bases lay in between. The chain's CDR3 is CASSLGHRADTQYF. The CDR3, as DNA: TGCGCCAGCAGCTTAGGCCACCGGGCAGATACGCAGTATTTT.

This clonotype came up a few times. The chain employs TRBV12-3 or TRBV12-4 and TRBJ2-3; TRBD2 aligns across 8 bases. The trim removed 2 bases at V and 4 bases at J, leaving 8 bases unmatched. The CDR3 has 16 residues. CDR3 nucleotides: TGTGCCAGCAGTTTATTAGGGACTAGGGGGGCAGATACGCAGTATTTT. This encodes CASSLLGTRGADTQYF.

The genes are TRBV4-1 and TRBJ1-6, with 9 bases fitting TRBD1. CDR3 length: 18 residues. Germline CDR1 is MGHRA and CDR2 is YSYEKL. The trim removed 0 bases at V and 7 bases at J, leaving 10 bases unmatched. CDR3 region: CASSQEGGTGSWNSPLHF. DNA of the CDR3: TGCGCCAGCAGCCAAGAGGGCGGGACAGGGTCCTGGAATTCACCCCTCCACTTT.

The chain employs TRBV4-3 and TRBJ2-5; 9 nucleotides agree with TRBD1. Looked up from germline, CDR1 is LGHNA and CDR2 is YSLEER. The length of the CDR3 is 15 residues. V lost 4 bases, J lost 4 bases, and 7 bases stayed unmatched. Here the CDR3 reads CASSRGQGGRETQYF. Here the CDR3 DNA reads TGCGCCAGCAGCCGGGGACAGGGAGGTCGAGAGACCCAGTACTTC.

By share, this clonotype counts as medium-sized (0.01 to 0.1%). This sequence joins TRBV10-1 and TRBJ1-6; D remains ambiguous. This CDR3 has 16 amino acids. From germline, CDR1 is WNHNN and CDR2 SYGVQD (reference sequence). Trimming shortened V by 4 bases and J by 5 bases, and 15 bases separated the two germline ends. In DNA, the CDR3 is TGCGCCAGCAGTGGTCCGGGAATTGTGAATAATTCACCCCTCCACTTT. Its protein is CASSGPGIVNNSPLHF.

The chain links TRBV6-1 to TRBJ2-1; 11 positions match TRBD2. This CDR3 has 15 amino acids. Trimming cost V 7 bases and J 5 bases; bases outside gene matches: 7. Germline values: CDR1 MNHNS, CDR2 SASEGT. As DNA, the CDR3 is TGTGCCAGCACCCCTCGGGGACTAGCGGACAATGAGCAGTTCTTC. Translated: CASTPRGLADNEQFF.

There are a few counts of this clonotype. The V and J genes are TRBV6-4 and TRBJ2-3, with D unresolved. There are 14 residues in the CDR3. Deletions cut 5 bases from V and 2 bases from J, with 11 bases between. Looked up from germline, CDR1 is MRHNA and CDR2 is SNTAGT. DNA of the CDR3: TGTGCCAGCAGTTGTCGGAGAGCCACAGATACGCAGTATTTT. This sequence encodes CASSCRRATDTQYF.

This chain connects TRBV6-1 to TRBJ1-6; 7 bases map to TRBD1. The CDR3 has 16 amino acids. After removal of 6 bases from V and 2 bases from J, the junction contained 7 bases not matched to a gene. Germline V CDR1 and CDR2: MNHNS, SASEGT. The CDR3 sequence: CASRTGQATYNSPLHF. The CDR3 coding sequence is TGTGCCAGCAGAACCGGACAGGCCACCTATAATTCACCCCTCCACTTT.

The chain has TRBV29-1 and TRBJ2-3; D possibly corresponds to TRBD2 (10 bases). Germline assignment: CDR1 SQVTM and CDR2 ANQGSEA. Between the trimmed V and J ends, which lost 3 bases and 0 bases, there was a span of 25 bases. The CDR3 loop spans 19 amino acids. The CDR3 nucleotides read TGCAGCGTTGATTTGGGACAGGGTAGGACTAGCGGCAGCACAGATACGCAGTATTTT. It codes for CSVDLGQGRTSGSTDTQYF.

This clonotype showed up many times. CDR3 protein: CAWSVEGETTEAFF. CDR3 DNA sequence: TGTGCCTGGAGTGTCGAGGGAGAGACCACTGAAGCTTTCTTT. J is TRBJ1-1 and V is TRBV30; no clear D gene. Germline CDR1 GTSNPN, CDR2 SVGIG (reference sequence). Trimming left V 0 bases short and J 4 bases short, with 12 bases between. The CDR3 covers 14 residues. Together with reference TRBV30 and TRBJ1-1, the CDR3 gives the full variable domain: SQTIHQWPATLVQPVGSPLSLECTVEGTSNPNLYWYRQAAGRGLQLLFYSVGIGQISSEVPQNLSASRPQDRQFILSSKKLLLSDSGFYLCAWSVEGETTEAFFGQGTRLTVV.

The V call is TRBV27, the J call TRBJ2-1; a weak D match, TRBD1 (5 bases). V gave up 4 bases and J gave up 0 bases, with 13 bases separating them. The CDR3 has 16 amino acids. Germline lookup yields CDR1 MNHEY and CDR2 SMNVEV (reference sequence). This chain's CDR3 is CASSYRSSSSYNEQFF. The CDR3 DNA reads TGTGCCAGCAGTTACAGGTCCTCGAGCTCCTACAATGAGCAGTTCTTC.

This clonotype was recorded at least ten times. This chain uses TRBV12-3 or TRBV12-4 with TRBJ2-2; perhaps TRBD1 as D (5 bases). The length of the CDR3 is 14 residues. The V and J ends lost 4 bases and 2 bases respectively, with 8 bases between them. CDR3 nucleotide sequence: TGTGCCAGCAGTTACGGACATAACACCGGGGAGCTGTTTTTT. This translates into CASSYGHNTGELFF.

The rearrangement uses TRBV4-1 and TRBJ2-6; D uncertain. The CDR3 extends over 15 amino acids. V shed 1 base and J shed 2 bases, with 6 bases lying between them. Germline V lookup: CDR1 MGHRA, CDR2 YSYEKL. The CDR3 here is CASSQVRPGANVLTF. The CDR3, as DNA: TGCGCCAGCAGCCAAGTCAGACCTGGGGCCAACGTCCTGACTTTC.

The rearrangement links TRBV24-1 to TRBJ2-1; D gene unclear. The end of the DNA aligns better with TRBJ2-5, so the J call may be wrong. Germline V CDR1 and CDR2: KGHDR, SFDVKD. The CDR3 runs to 13 residues. CDR3 in DNA: TGTGCCACCAGTGAACCCCTGAGGGAGACCCAGTACTTC. It specifies CATSEPLRETQYF.

This clonotype has more than one count but fewer than ten. V is TRBV27 and J is TRBJ2-3; perhaps TRBD1 as D (6 bases). The CDR3 contains 15 residues. The V end lost 6 bases, the J end lost 8 bases, and 21 bases lay between the germline ends. The germline CDR1 and CDR2 sequences are MNHEY and SMNVEV (reference sequence). The CDR3 DNA sequence: TGTGCCAGCAGCTCTCCGGGCCAGGGACAAAGTACGCAGTATTTT. Protein: CASSSPGQGQSTQYF.

This clonotype was picked up many times. The rearrangement links TRBV6-1 to TRBJ2-5; no definite D call. CDR1 is MNHNS, CDR2 SASEGT, per germline. Deletions cut 2 bases from V and 4 bases from J, with 5 bases between. This CDR3 has 12 residues. The CDR3 DNA sequence: TGTGCCAGCAGTGAATTCCGAGAGACCCAGTACTTC. Amino acid sequence: CASSEFRETQYF.

J is TRBJ2-5 and V is TRBV6-1, with D maybe TRBD1 (6 bases). TRBJ2-7 explains the end of the DNA better; the J call may be wrong. Germline loops: CDR1 MNHNS, CDR2 SASEGT. This CDR3 region has 13 residues. CDR3 residues: CASSDRSEYEQYF. The CDR3 DNA reads TGTGCCAGCAGCGACAGGTCAGAATACGAGCAGTACTTC.

This chain connects TRBV6-1 to TRBJ2-7; 13 nucleotides align to TRBD2. Unmatched junction bases numbered 8, after V lost 5 bases and J lost 7 bases. This CDR3 is 15 amino acids long. From germline, CDR1 is MNHNS and CDR2 SASEGT. The CDR3 region is CASSPTSGRAGEQYF. CDR3 sequence (DNA): TGTGCCAGCAGTCCCACTAGCGGGAGGGCCGGTGAGCAGTACTTC.

This clonotype was observed a handful of times. This chain links TRBV7-6 with TRBJ2-5; D gene ambiguous. Gene TRBJ2-7 matches the end of the DNA better, so the J call may be wrong. Germline CDR1 SGHVS, CDR2 FNYEAQ. This CDR3 is built from 13 residues. The DNA of the CDR3 is TGTGCCAGCAGCCGTAGCCAACACTACGAGCAGTACTTC. It translates to CASSRSQHYEQYF.

This clonotype has ten or more counts. The V call is TRBV7-6, the J call TRBJ2-2; tentatively, D is TRBD1 or TRBD2 (6 bases each). Per germline, CDR1 SGHVS and CDR2 FNYEAQ. The V gene lost 6 bases and the J gene lost 9 bases, with 14 bases spanning the gap. The CDR3 covers 13 residues. As DNA, the CDR3 is TGTGCCAGCAGGAGGGTGGGGGGCCGGGAGCTGTTTTTT. This encodes CASRRVGGRELFF.

The V call is TRBV27, the J call TRBJ2-7; D is ambiguous. This CDR3 contains 13 residues. V dropped 0 bases and J dropped 4 bases, with 7 bases sitting between them. Germline CDR1 MNHEY, CDR2 SMNVEV (reference sequence). Written as DNA, the CDR3 is TGTGCCAGCAGTTTATCGTGGCTTTACGAGCAGTACTTC. Residues: CASSLSWLYEQYF.